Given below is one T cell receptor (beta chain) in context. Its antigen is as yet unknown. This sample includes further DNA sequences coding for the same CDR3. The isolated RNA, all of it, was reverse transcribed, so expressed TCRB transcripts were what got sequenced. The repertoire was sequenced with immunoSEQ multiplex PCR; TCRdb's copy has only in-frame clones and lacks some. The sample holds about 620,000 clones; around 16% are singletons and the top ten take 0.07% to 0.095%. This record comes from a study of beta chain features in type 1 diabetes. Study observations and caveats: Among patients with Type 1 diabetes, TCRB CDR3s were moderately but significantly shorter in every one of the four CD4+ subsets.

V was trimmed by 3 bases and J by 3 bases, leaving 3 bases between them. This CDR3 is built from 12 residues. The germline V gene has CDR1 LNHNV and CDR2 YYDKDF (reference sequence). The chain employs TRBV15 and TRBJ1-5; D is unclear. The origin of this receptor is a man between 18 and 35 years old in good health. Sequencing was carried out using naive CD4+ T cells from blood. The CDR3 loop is CATSRYNQPQHF. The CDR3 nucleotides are TGTGCCACCAGCAGGTACAATCAGCCCCAGCATTTT.